This TCR beta chain stems from a study of control samples from healthy donors and cancer patients. Libraries were prepared by immunoSEQ multiplex PCR; TCRdb keeps only in-frame clonotypes and omits some of them. Seen here are 170,000 or so clones, approximately 92% observed once, and the top ten hold around 1.6%. This CDR3 has 14 amino acids. With 2 bases removed from V and 0 bases from J, the gap between germline ends came to 9 bases. Germline V gene data show CDR1 as SGHRS and CDR2 as YFSETQ. The rearrangement links TRBV5-1 to TRBJ2-7, with D maybe TRBD1 (5 bases). What was sequenced was blood. The TCR originated in a man between 18 and 29 years old in good health. In DNA form, the CDR3 reads TGCGCCAGCAGCTTCGAGACAGTCTCCTACGAGCAGTACTTC. Encoded protein: CASSFETVSYEQYF.